Only one count was recorded for the clone carrying this TCR beta chain. Its target is not known. The germline V gene encodes CDR1 SNHLY and CDR2 FYNNEI. V gave up 5 bases and J gave up 4 bases, with 8 bases separating them. The CDR3 totals 12 residues. Time point given: pretreatment peripheral blood. The record originates from a study of PD-L1 blockade in urothelial cancer. General study results and limits: Survival was better when pretreatment blood TCR clonality fell below the median. The study found that durable-benefit patients expanded tumor-associated blood clones more at 3 weeks.

The method was immunoSEQ multiplex PCR; TCRdb's version includes in-frame clones alone and lacks a portion of them. The profile shows about 52,000 clones, approximately 80% of them singletons. The source is a man in his forties or fifties with urothelial cancer. This rearrangement joins TRBV2 to TRBJ1-1; maybe TRBD1 (5 bases). The sequencing here drew on PBMCs, taken around atezolizumab (anti-PD-L1) treatment. The CDR3 sequence is CASSTTATEAFF. The CDR3 nucleotides are TGTGCCAGCAGTACGACAGCCACTGAAGCTTTCTTT.